This TCR beta chain was identified in a study of T cells in Graves' hyperthyroidism and ophthalmopathy (dated by TCRdb to the late 2010s). The study in broad terms: Peripheral blood was collected at initial diagnosis, before any treatment. A discovery cohort of approximately 97 patients, 43 with Graves' ophthalmopathy and about 58 with stable Graves' hyperthyroidism, was used to find distinguishing TCR V-J signatures. Prospective prediction of ophthalmopathy was tested in an independent validation cohort of 18 to 20 hyperthyroidism patients and 15 to 17 patients who later progressed to ophthalmopathy. For training and testing, the 100 or so patients in the discovery cohort were randomly divided in a 7:3 ratio. Thyroid tissue and blood T-cell repertoires from more than 5 Graves' hyperthyroidism patients were also compared in the study. After sampling, hyperthyroidism patients received methimazole starting at 30 mg daily, and ophthalmopathy patients received high-dose intravenous methylprednisolone. The paper describes TCR Vbeta CDR3 sequencing of more than 120 peripheral blood samples, made up of about 41 ophthalmopathy patients, roughly 72 hyperthyroidism patients and 17 progressor patients. Here is what the overall study found, with its caveats: In validation, progression to ophthalmopathy was predicted by the model with around 71% sensitivity and under 85% specificity, a median of approximately 6.5 months before onset. Most expanded thyroid clonotypes (frequency above 0.001) were also detected in blood, a finding suggesting that blood repertoires may reflect thyroid immune responses. Ophthalmopathy was separated from stable hyperthyroidism by a 13 V-J signature model, with around 88% sensitivity and roughly 84% specificity obtained in cross-validation and 80%/75% obtained in testing. No statistical method was used to set the sample size in advance, and investigators knew the group allocation.

Graves' hyperthyroidism was defined as stable when no progression to ophthalmopathy occurred over 18 months of follow-up. The hyperthyroidism patients were between 18 and 65 years old and newly diagnosed, with a disease duration of less than 2 months. Any patient with an uncontrolled infection, another autoimmune disease, pregnancy or lactation was excluded. Diagnoses relied on clinical symptoms, serum thyroxine and TRAb, thyroid ultrasound and orbital computed tomography. PBMCs were separated from about 10 ml of fresh peripheral blood using Ficoll-Paque density gradient centrifugation. Trizol reagent was used to extract total RNA, and RNA quality was then checked on an Agilent 2100 Bioanalyzer. The junction carries 18 bases between V and J, which are trimmed by 3 bases and 4 bases respectively. CDR1 is given as LNHDA and CDR2 as SQIVND, both from the germline V gene (reference sequence). The CDR3 starts with the cysteine, ends with the phenylalanine, and has 16 residues. Here the CDR3 DNA is all that survives: 48 bases in frame from base 1.

The TCR beta CDR3 regions were amplified from RNA transcripts. For the first round of RT-PCR on the TCR CDR3, the HTBI primer set was used together with the Qiagen OneStep RT-PCR kit. Libraries were constructed in a second round of multiplex PCR, after which size selection and purification were performed. Sequencing of the libraries was done on an Illumina HiSeq2000 using paired-end 100 bp reads. The source study handled its data this way. SOAPnuke was used to process the raw data, throwing out any read that contained adapters or uncalled bases, had a mean Phred below 15, or lacked an exact constant-primer or identifier match. COPE v1.2.5 was used to merge the high-quality paired reads, and each unique nucleotide sequence was defined as a clonotype. MiTCR v1.1 was used to align the clonotypes against IMGT TRBV, TRBD and TRBJ reference segments. Only V-J combinations with frequency above 0.0001, covering 99.2% of repertoires, were analysed. A TCS score was defined as the ratio between F50 (clonal expansion) and ExV (chaos), using BLOSUM62-based TCRdist between CDR3 peptides within each V-J. Welch's t-statistics and random forest reduced 450 to 600 V-J features to roughly 13, which were used in a naive Bayes classifier (R e1071). TCRdb reanalyzed the raw reads on its own, using fastp at Q25 for trimming and MiXCR for clone calling, and kept in-frame beta chains. A single entry per CDR3 protein holds the most common genes and DNA from its merged rows. Clone size and V and J calls follow TCRdb, not the original study. Recorded for this sample are about 720,000 distinct CDR3 sequences; about 16% of them occurred a single time. Jointly, the top ten make up 8.4% of the sample.

This clonotype was seen a handful of times. Its cognate antigen has yet to be identified. Base qualities are not recorded, but no much larger clone differs from it by a single base. Sequenced: blood. The TCR originated in a young man with Graves' hyperthyroidism. The rearrangement joined TRBV19 to TRBJ2-5; the D assignment is uncertain and may be TRBD1 or TRBD2, with 7 bases supporting each. CDR3 region: CASSMAAGGGGETQYF. The sequence in DNA is TGTGCCAGTAGTATGGCGGCAGGGGGGGGCGGAGAGACCCAGTACTTC.